The sequence of this TCR beta chain was determined in a study of shared clonotypes between healthy human individuals (TCRdb year 2020). About the full investigation: The cohort comprised two women and a few men aged 18 to 49 years. Blood TCR repertoires of a handful of healthy adults were deeply sequenced to estimate repertoire size and the extent of clonotype sharing between individuals. Different laboratories and diverse techniques were used to prepare libraries and sequence TCR repertoires, to increase sequencing depth and limit assay-specific biases. Leukapheresis yielded between about 0.85 and 10 billion PBMCs per donor.

General findings and caveats noted by the study authors: Pairwise subsampling led to the expectation that sequencing depth would affect the degree of clonotype sharing among donors. Because the study included only a small number of donors, the genetic and exposure-history diversity represented was limited. Sampling was limited to blood, and TCR repertoires in tissue likely differ from TCR repertoires in blood.

Healthy HIV-negative adults with no recently reported acute infections or vaccinations were included as donors. Every donor was a Caucasian adult living in Nashville, Tennessee, USA. For unsorted samples, tens of millions of PBMCs were counted, and genomic DNA was extracted using the QIAamp DNA Blood Mini kit. Blood was collected by leukapheresis, and PBMCs were isolated by Ficoll-Histopaque density gradient centrifugation and then cryopreserved in liquid nitrogen vapor phase. Trimming accounts for 10 bases at V and 6 bases at J, while the number of junction bases matched to no gene is 9. The CDR3 spans 13 residues, from the cysteine through the phenylalanine. The DNA shown is the 39-base CDR3, in frame from base 1. Sequences ENHRY (CDR1) and SYGVKD (CDR2) are obtained from the germline V gene. Comments on this clone: Its antigen has not been determined. Base qualities are not at hand, and no much larger clone is one base apart. Other nucleotide sequences from this sample produce the same CDR3.

Using the deep immunoSEQ assay, multiplex PCR amplified TCR CDR3 regions from genomic DNA. Extracted genomic DNA from each cell subset was distributed evenly across all wells of several immunoSEQ 96-well plates, and each plate was treated as a replicate. For unsorted PBMC, approximately 310 ng genomic DNA, equal to 25,000 to 35,000 T cell genomes, was loaded into each replicate PCR. Ten immunoSEQ deep assay plates were used to sequence unsorted PBMC genomic DNA. Purified libraries were measured with a Qubit 3.0 fluorometer, size-checked on a Bioanalyzer 2100, and measured again with the KAPA Library Quantification kit. Each immunoSEQ 96-well plate was sequenced on its own single-read 150-cycle Illumina NextSeq 550 flow cell. The source study handled its data this way. Because the immunoSEQ output held only junctional sequences and lacked quality scores, the filtering could not match the filtering applied to full-length reads. To assign V/J genes and CDR3, sequences were annotated using PyIR, a Python wrapper for IgBLAST v1.9, with IMGT germline references. Reads were filtered out if the reads had weak V/J assignments (E-value above 1e-6), no CDR3, stop codons, out-of-frame junctions, or ambiguous translated residues. A V3J clonotype was defined by an identical inferred V gene, J gene, and CDR3 amino acid sequence. Percentage overlap between repertoires was calculated by dividing the number of shared unique clonotypes by the size of the smaller repertoire. Richness of each repertoire was evaluated using RTK rarefaction, the Chao1 estimator, and Recon v2.1 estimates of unobserved clonotypes. TCRdb took over this immuneACCESS table, retaining in-frame rearrangements with V and J assigned. Such tables are incomplete; in checked studies, under half of the missing clones stem from an unresolved V gene, and the remainder is unexplained. The DNA gave D and trimming, while V, J and clone size come from that table. This sample holds about 520,000 clones; about 78% were observed only once. The top ten constitute 12% of the sample.

The specimen sequenced was PBMCs. The source of this sequence is a woman aged 40 to 50 in good health. Some clones in this sample may be carry-over from other donors' samples. The receptor chain draws on TRBV10-3 and TRBJ1-2, with 9 bases aligning to TRBD1. The DNA is as follows: TGTGCCACACAGGGGGCGCAGGTAAATGGCTACACCTTC. The translation is CATQGAQVNGYTF.